This TCR beta chain was recorded in a study of shared clonotypes between healthy human individuals (dated by TCRdb to about 2020). In the study overall: The cohort included three men and a couple of women between 18 and 49 years of age. To estimate repertoire size and how much clonotype sharing occurs between individuals, the study deeply sequenced the blood TCR repertoires of five or six healthy adults. Libraries were prepared and TCR repertoires were sequenced by different laboratories using diverse techniques, in order to increase sequencing depth and limit assay-specific biases. Per donor, leukapheresis produced somewhere between about 0.94 and 9 billion PBMCs.

For this clone: No antigen is known for it. No base-level quality is on record; no much larger clone is a single base apart.

Looking up the germline V gene (reference sequence) yields CDR1 SEHNR and CDR2 FQNEAQ. From the cysteine through the phenylalanine, the CDR3 covers 16 amino acids. Just CDR3 DNA is preserved here, 48 bases in frame from base 1. Using the deep immunoSEQ assay, TCR CDR3 regions were amplified from genomic DNA by multiplex PCR. For each cell subset, the extracted genomic DNA was distributed evenly across all wells of several immunoSEQ 96-well plates, and each plate served as one replicate. For unsorted PBMC, around 300 ng of genomic DNA, equivalent to around 30,000 T cell genomes, went into each replicate PCR. Ten immunoSEQ deep assay plates were used to sequence unsorted PBMC genomic DNA. Purified libraries were quantified with a Qubit 3.0 fluorometer, sized on a Bioanalyzer 2100, and re-quantified with the KAPA Library Quantification kit. A separate single-read 150-cycle Illumina NextSeq 550 flow cell was used to sequence each immunoSEQ 96-well plate. From the authors' description of their analysis: Because only junctional sequences without quality scores were contained in the immunoSEQ output, filtering matching that applied to full-length reads could not be performed. To assign V/J genes and CDR3, sequences were annotated using PyIR, a Python wrapper for IgBLAST v1.9, with IMGT germline references. Reads were removed for weak V/J assignments (E-value above 1e-6), missing CDR3, stop codons, out-of-frame junctions, or ambiguous translated residues. V3J clonotypes were defined as sequences sharing the same inferred V gene, J gene, and CDR3 amino acid sequence. Percentage overlap between repertoires was calculated by dividing the number of shared unique clonotypes by the size of the smaller repertoire. Repertoire richness was assessed with RTK rarefaction, the Chao1 estimator, and Recon v2.1 estimates of unobserved clonotypes. TCRdb limited this immuneACCESS table to in-frame rearrangements with V and J called. A share of clones is missing; checked studies link under half to unresolved V genes, and the rest is unexplained. From that table come the V and J calls and clone size; the DNA was used to work out D and trimming. The sample contains about 470,000 clones, around 79% of them found a single time. Jointly, the top ten make up less than 15% of the sample.

Points the paper makes about the study in general: Pairwise subsampling indicated that sequencing depth was expected to affect the degree of clonotype sharing among donors. The small number of donors limited the genetic and exposure-history diversity represented. Only blood was sampled, and tissue TCR repertoires likely differ from those in blood.

Donors were healthy HIV-negative adults with no recently reported acute infections or vaccinations. Every donor was a Caucasian adult living in Nashville, Tennessee, USA. In the unsorted samples, 87 million or so PBMCs were counted, and genomic DNA was extracted using the QIAamp DNA Blood Mini kit. Blood was collected by leukapheresis, and PBMCs were isolated by Ficoll-Histopaque density gradient centrifugation and then cryopreserved in liquid nitrogen vapor phase. The sequence links TRBV7-9 to TRBJ2-5; 7 nucleotides in the junction match TRBD2. The DNA end is more similar to TRBJ2-7, so the J call may be wrong. Sequencing used PBMCs. This sequence originates from a woman aged 40 to 55 in good health. Some clones in this sample may be carry-over from other donors' samples. This receptor has the CDR3 CASSPVVGGSSVEQYF. The DNA is TGTGCCAGCAGCCCCGTAGTGGGCGGGAGCTCGGTCGAGCAGTACTTC.